This T cell receptor (beta chain) was retrieved from a study of T cells in Graves' hyperthyroidism and ophthalmopathy. No ophthalmopathy progression within 18 months constituted stable Graves' hyperthyroidism. The CDR3 regions of TCR beta were amplified from RNA transcripts. First-round RT-PCR of the TCR CDR3 relied on the HTBI primer set. TCRdb used MiXCR to reprocess the multiplex PCR reads, holding one entry per CDR3 protein. The profile shows about 620,000 distinct CDR3 sequences, roughly 15% of them singletons. Germline loops: CDR1 SGDLS, CDR2 YYNGEE. The V gene lost 3 bases and the J gene lost 5 bases, with 17 bases spanning the gap. The CDR3 is made up of 16 amino acids.

Material: blood. This clonotype was sampled from a woman in her 30s with Graves' hyperthyroidism. The V call is TRBV9, the J call TRBJ1-4; no reliable D call. In DNA form, the CDR3 reads TGTGCCAGCAGCGCCGACCCGGGTTGGGGAAATGAAAAACTGTTTTTT. It codes for CASSADPGWGNEKLFF.